This is a list of T cell receptor beta chains from one sample in a study of cytomegalovirus exposure and HLA in healthy donors. Assay: immunoSEQ multiplex PCR; the TCRdb copy retains only in-frame clones and omits some. The sample contains over 150,000 clones, 77% of which appear only once. The sample comprised PBMCs. These receptors were taken from a man aged 45 to 65 in good health and CMV-seropositive. Each CDR3 is given with its conserved first and last residue. A D gene is named only where the DNA matches it firmly. Where a row states a size, it is once, few, many or the class of an expanded clone; other rows omit it.

D gene,clone size,V gene,J gene,CDR3 protein,CDR3 DNA
-,once,TRBV9,TRBJ2-7,CASRSRAHEQYF,TGTGCCAGCAGATCCAGGGCCCACGAGCAGTACTTC
-,once,TRBV18,TRBJ1-2,CASSPGLRDYGYTF,TGTGCCAGCTCACCAGGTCTCAGGGACTATGGCTACACCTTC
-,few,TRBV4-3,TRBJ1-2,CASSRNRGSQGYTF,TGCGCCAGCAGCCGGAATAGGGGCTCTCAAGGCTACACCTTC
-,-,TRBV7-9,TRBJ1-4,CASSLDQGLRGEKLFF,TGTGCCAGCAGCTTAGACCAGGGGTTACGGGGTGAAAAACTGTTTTTT
TRBD1,-,TRBV9,TRBJ2-4,CASSPKTGGENIQYF,TGTGCCAGCAGCCCAAAGACAGGGGGCGAAAACATTCAGTACTTC
-,-,TRBV7-2,TRBJ2-7,CASSLLAGTAPYEQYF,TGTGCCAGCAGCTTATTAGCGGGGACAGCCCCCTACGAGCAGTACTTC
TRBD2,-,TRBV15,TRBJ2-3,CATTLLGSSGGTDTQYF,TGTGCCACCACCCTCCTTGGATCTAGCGGGGGCACAGATACGCAGTATTTT
-,-,TRBV14,TRBJ1-1,CASSQDWLASDTEAFF,TGTGCCAGCAGCCAAGATTGGCTAGCGTCGGACACTGAAGCTTTCTTT
TRBD1,-,TRBV9,TRBJ2-5,CASSVTPQGAWETQYF,TGTGCCAGCAGCGTAACCCCTCAGGGGGCGTGGGAGACCCAGTACTTC
-,-,TRBV7-2,TRBJ1-5,CASSLLGPNQPQHF,TGTGCCAGCAGCTTATTGGGCCCCAATCAGCCCCAGCATTTT
TRBD1,-,TRBV7-2,TRBJ1-1,CASSSWTGKKAFF,TGTGCCAGCAGCTCGTGGACAGGGAAAAAAGCTTTCTTT
-,once,TRBV6-1,TRBJ1-5,CASSEVGHSYSNQPQHF,TGTGCCAGCAGTGAAGTGGGCCACAGCTATAGCAATCAGCCCCAGCATTTT
-,-,TRBV6-1,TRBJ1-2,CASSANRQEPTF,TGTGCCAGCAGTGCCAATCGACAGGAACCCACCTTC
-,-,TRBV11-3,TRBJ2-1,CASSPAGYNEQFF,TGTGCCAGCAGCCCCGCGGGGTACAATGAGCAGTTCTTC
TRBD1,-,TRBV19,TRBJ1-6,CASKRNGQGLTNSPLHF,TGTGCCAGTAAGCGGAACGGACAGGGCTTAACTAATTCACCCCTCCACTTT
TRBD1,few,TRBV7-7,TRBJ2-2,CASSSWTGLGTGELFF,TGTGCCAGCAGCTCCTGGACAGGGTTGGGCACCGGGGAGCTGTTTTTT
-,-,TRBV19,TRBJ1-3,CASSISGSGNTIYF,TGTGCCAGTAGTATTTCGGGGTCTGGAAACACCATATATTTT
-,once,TRBV5-1,TRBJ2-2,CASSLDVKPSNTGELFF,TGCGCCAGCAGCTTGGATGTCAAGCCCTCGAACACCGGGGAGCTGTTTTTT
-,-,TRBV25-1,TRBJ1-2,CASSEIVETRALDGYTF,TGTGCCAGCAGTGAAATTGTGGAGACCAGAGCCCTAGATGGCTACACCTTC
TRBD1,-,TRBV6-5,TRBJ2-7,CASRDSLYEQYF,TGTGCCTCCCGGGACAGCCTCTACGAGCAGTACTTC
TRBD1,-,TRBV18,TRBJ2-7,CASSRRDRDEQYF,TGTGCCAGCTCACGGAGGGACAGGGACGAGCAGTACTTC
-,-,TRBV28,TRBJ2-5,CASSLYVTAQETQYF,TGTGCCAGCAGTTTATACGTGACAGCACAAGAGACCCAGTACTTC
TRBD2,once,TRBV11-2,TRBJ2-1,CASSLDASGYSYNEQFF,TGTGCCAGCAGCTTAGATGCTAGCGGCTACTCCTACAATGAGCAGTTCTTC
-,-,TRBV5-1,TRBJ2-1,CASSKHQGIEQFF,TGCGCCAGCAGCAAACACCAGGGGATTGAGCAGTTCTTC
-,-,TRBV10-3,TRBJ1-1,CAIRTRDTGFTEAFF,TGTGCCATCAGGACCCGGGACACTGGCTTCACTGAAGCTTTCTTT
-,-,TRBV28,TRBJ1-4,CASSQHSGLSEKLFF,TGTGCCAGCAGCCAACACTCAGGGTTGAGCGAAAAACTGTTTTTT
-,once,TRBV5-1,TRBJ2-6,CASSLVGDSGANVLTF,TGCGCCAGCAGCTTGGTCGGGGACTCTGGGGCCAACGTCCTGACTTTC
-,-,TRBV2,TRBJ1-4,CAIDEQGGGDEKLFF,TGTGCCATCGATGAGCAGGGTGGGGGCGATGAAAAACTGTTTTTT
-,-,TRBV5-1,TRBJ1-1,CASSLRGFTEAFF,TGCGCCAGCAGCTTGAGGGGTTTCACTGAAGCTTTCTTT
-,-,TRBV7-8,TRBJ1-1,CASSHGDREAFF,TGTGCCAGCAGCCACGGAGACAGAGAAGCTTTCTTT
TRBD1,-,TRBV2,TRBJ2-7,CAHTQGLYGFEQYF,TGTGCCCACACACAGGGGCTCTACGGTTTCGAGCAGTACTTC
-,once,TRBV27,TRBJ1-4,CASRKRTSSNEKLFF,TGTGCCAGCAGAAAAAGGACTTCCTCTAATGAAAAACTGTTTTTT
TRBD2,-,TRBV7-2,TRBJ2-7,CASSQTSGTYEQYF,TGTGCCAGCAGCCAGACTAGCGGAACCTACGAGCAGTACTTC
-,-,TRBV29-1,TRBJ2-1,CSVTGSEKGYNEQFF,TGCAGCGTTACAGGGTCGGAGAAAGGGTACAATGAGCAGTTCTTC
-,-,TRBV28,TRBJ1-1,CASSLGGSRMNTEAFF,TGTGCCAGCAGTTTGGGAGGAAGCCGAATGAACACTGAAGCTTTCTTT
TRBD1,-,TRBV10-2,TRBJ2-2,CASSPPPGQGTTGELFF,TGCGCCAGCAGTCCCCCTCCGGGACAGGGGACGACCGGGGAGCTGTTTTTT
-,-,TRBV7-8,TRBJ1-3,CASSLERQPKSGNTIYF,TGTGCCAGCAGCTTAGAGAGACAGCCCAAATCTGGAAACACCATATATTTT
-,-,TRBV5-8,TRBJ1-1,CASSLPDRNTEAFF,TGTGCCAGCAGCTTACCCGACAGGAACACTGAAGCTTTCTTT
TRBD1,-,TRBV5-4,TRBJ2-7,CASSRQGAGYEQYF,TGTGCCAGCAGCCGACAGGGGGCCGGATACGAGCAGTACTTC
-,-,TRBV7-3,TRBJ1-1,CASSLTGEGTEAFF,TGTGCCAGCAGCTTAACCGGGGAGGGAACTGAAGCTTTCTTT
-,-,TRBV6-1,TRBJ1-6,CASSAVSGNSPLHF,TGTGCCAGCAGTGCCGTTTCAGGGAATTCACCCCTCCACTTT
-,-,TRBV5-8,TRBJ1-4,CASSLVGGQLFF,TGTGCCAGCAGCTTGGTGGGGGGTCAACTGTTTTTT
-,-,TRBV27,TRBJ2-3,CASSLSGGTDTQYF,TGTGCCAGCAGTTTATCAGGGGGCACAGATACGCAGTATTTT
TRBD1,-,TRBV5-1,TRBJ2-5,CASSKGQGETQYF,TGCGCCAGCAGCAAGGGACAGGGGGAGACCCAGTACTTC
TRBD2,-,TRBV6-5,TRBJ2-1,CASSYDGRGAYNEQFF,TGTGCCAGCAGTTACGATGGGCGGGGGGCCTACAATGAGCAGTTCTTC
TRBD2,-,TRBV10-3,TRBJ2-7,CAISDFSGGSSYEQYF,TGTGCCATCAGTGATTTTAGCGGGGGGTCCTCCTACGAGCAGTACTTC